The 17 T cell receptor beta chains in this list originate from one sample, sequenced in a study of blood T cells in healthy people across ages (dated by TCRdb to about 2015). The library was made by 5' RACE. Sequencing used an Illumina HiSeq 2500. The second PCR ran for roughly 7 to 12 cycles and used a J-beta primer mix along with a sample-barcoded 5' primer. Using fastp at Q25 and MiXCR, TCRdb reprocessed the public reads and kept productive beta chains. Here each entry gathers all rows of one CDR3 protein and keeps the most common genes and DNA. This sample comprises over 1,500,000 distinct CDR3 sequences, roughly 49% of them detected only once. The top ten hold 2.1% of the sample. Sequenced: blood. The receptors shown here come from a woman in her thirties or forties in good health.

This clonotype showed up just once. The chain is built from TRBV7-9 and TRBJ1-4; D is possibly TRBD1 (5 bases). Per germline, CDR1 SEHNR and CDR2 FQNEAQ (reference sequence). The CDR3 consists of 11 residues. In DNA, the CDR3 is TGTACTTTCGGGGGTGGTGAAAAACTGTTTTTT. Protein product: CTFGGGEKLFF.

This clonotype has a handful of counts. J is TRBJ2-3 and V is TRBV20-1, with 9 positions matching TRBD1. The CDR3 extends over 15 amino acids. Germline V gene data show CDR1 as DFQATT and CDR2 as SNEGSKA (reference sequence). The J segment lost 5 bases and the V segment lost 4 bases, leaving 10 bases of the junction unmatched. The CDR3 DNA is TGCAGTGCTAATGACGGGACAGGGTATGGAGATACGCAGTATTTT. As protein: CSANDGTGYGDTQYF.

This sequence joins TRBV5-1 and TRBJ2-5; TRBD2 matches at 9 bases. The CDR3 consists of 16 residues. Per the germline V gene, CDR1 is SGHRS and CDR2 is YFSETQ. Unmatched junction bases numbered 7, after V lost 0 bases and J lost 4 bases. The CDR3 protein is CASSLGGTSLSETQYF. CDR3 coding DNA: TGCGCCAGCAGCTTGGGAGGGACTAGCCTGTCAGAGACCCAGTACTTC.

There are a few counts of this clonotype. V gene TRBV6-5 combines with J gene TRBJ2-7, with D perhaps TRBD1 (5 bases). Trimming removed 0 bases from V and 2 bases from J, with 11 bases in between. Germline assignment: CDR1 MNHEY and CDR2 SVGAGI. The length of the CDR3 is 15 residues. Here the CDR3 DNA reads TGTGCCAGCAGTTACTCGGGGCCCTTAACCTACGAGCAGTACTTC. It translates to CASSYSGPLTYEQYF.

J is TRBJ2-3 and V is TRBV13; 10 bases line up with TRBD2. The CDR3 has 17 residues. The trim removed 2 bases at V and 2 bases at J, leaving 7 bases unmatched. CDR1 and CDR2 (germline): PRHDT, FYEKMQ (reference sequence). The DNA of the CDR3 is TGTGCCAGCAGCTTAACCCTAGCGGGGGTGGACACAGATACGCAGTATTTT. It codes for CASSLTLAGVDTDTQYF.

This chain uses TRBV7-2 with TRBJ2-1, with 13 bases identical to TRBD2. The CDR3 sequence is 20 residues long. V lost 4 bases to trimming and J lost 8 bases; unmatched junction nucleotides: 20. Germline V gene lookup returns CDR1 SGHTA and CDR2 FQGNSA. The CDR3 nucleotides are TGTGCCAGCAGCTCCCGGTACAAACTAGCGGGGGGGAGATCGTTTCATGAGCAGTTCTTC. Its translation: CASSSRYKLAGGRSFHEQFF.

This clonotype was found many times. One junction end does not reproduce the germline sequence, and a read error may be involved. This chain links TRBV5-1 with TRBJ2-7; possibly TRBD1 for D (6 bases). This CDR3 is 15 amino acids long. Per the germline V gene, CDR1 is SGHRS and CDR2 is YFSETQ. CDR3 nucleotides: TGCGCCAGCAGCTCTGGGACACCTGGGGGTTACGGGCAGTACTTC. It is translated as CASSSGTPGGYGQYF. Looking up the rest from reference TRBV5-1 and TRBJ2-7 gives the full variable domain: KAGVTQTPRYLIKTRGQQVTLSCSPISGHRSVSWYQQTPGQGLQFLFEYFSETQRNKGNFPGRFSGRQFSNSRSEMNVSTLELGDSALYLCASSSGTPGGYGQYFGPGTRLTVT.

DNA for the CDR3: TGTGCCAGCAGCGCCGGAGGGGGGGCGAGCTATGGCTACACCTTC. It encodes CASSAGGGASYGYTF. The chain employs TRBV7-3 and TRBJ1-2, with D possibly TRBD1 on 6 matching bases. The CDR3 is 15 residues long. Trimming took off 5 bases at V and 4 bases at J, with 17 bases between the two ends. Germline V lookup: CDR1 SGHTA, CDR2 FQGTGA.

The chain employs TRBV24-1 and TRBJ2-3, with 9 nucleotides matching TRBD1. Germline-derived CDR1 and CDR2 are KGHDR and SFDVKD. The CDR3 runs 19 residues. V gave up 4 bases and J gave up 0 bases; unmatched junction bases: 13. CDR3 protein: CATSDGQGFRLSSTDTQYF. The CDR3 DNA reads TGTGCCACCAGTGACGGACAGGGGTTTCGGCTATCTAGCACAGATACGCAGTATTTT.

In regard to this clonotype: An end of the junction differs from the germline gene, which may be a read error. The gene calls are TRBV15 and TRBJ2-4; the D call may be TRBD1 or TRBD2 (6 bases each). The assigned J gene may be wrong: the sequence end matches TRBJ2-7 better. Germline values: CDR1 LNHNV, CDR2 YYDKDF (reference sequence). CDR3 size: 14 residues. CDR3 sequence: CATGRARGGYEQYF. The CDR3 nucleotides are TGTGCCACCGGCAGAGCCAGGGGAGGCTACGAGCAGTACTTC.

The chain links TRBV24-1 to TRBJ2-7, with D unclear. The CDR3 has 17 amino acids. Germline loops: CDR1 KGHDR, CDR2 SFDVKD. V lost 2 bases and J lost 6, with 22 bases in between. CDR3 DNA: TGTGCCACCAGTGATTCCAACTCCTCCTGGGCCGGTGTCGAGCAGTACTTC. Its protein product is CATSDSNSSWAGVEQYF.

This chain connects TRBV3-1 to TRBJ2-1, with no clear D. In germline, CDR1 is LGHDT, CDR2 YNNKEL (reference sequence). The CDR3 runs to 15 residues. V lost 4 bases to trimming and J lost 7 bases, with 17 bases between them. As DNA, the CDR3 is TGTGCCAGCAGCCCCGTTAGTCCAAGAGGAAATGAGCAGTTCTTC. Its protein is CASSPVSPRGNEQFF.

The chain is built from TRBV12-3 or TRBV12-4 and TRBJ2-7, with D hard to call. The CDR3 length is 13 residues. The V gene lost 6 bases and the J gene lost 1 base, with 10 bases spanning the gap. CDR3 in amino acids: CASRGGPSYEQYF. The CDR3 DNA reads TGTGCCAGCAGGGGCGGACCTTCCTACGAGCAGTACTTC.

The V and J genes are TRBV20-1 and TRBJ1-5; 8 bases are shared with TRBD1. The CDR3 consists of 14 residues. Germline values: CDR1 DFQATT, CDR2 SNEGSKA (reference sequence). V trimming: 0 bases; J trimming: 5 bases; junction bases outside the gene matches: 3. As DNA, the CDR3 is TGCAGTGCTAGAGAGGACAGGGCTCATCAGCCCCAGCATTTT. Translated, it gives CSAREDRAHQPQHF.

Only a few counts were recorded for this clonotype. At one end the junction does not follow the germline gene, possibly because of a read error. V and J are TRBV7-7 and TRBJ2-1, with 8 bases aligning to TRBD2. This CDR3 has 15 residues. Germline lookup yields CDR1 SSHAT and CDR2 FNYEAQ (reference sequence). CDR3 in DNA: TGTGCTAGCAGCTTAGGCGGGGGGCCGCCCAATGAGCAGTTCTTC. This translates into CASSLGGGPPNEQFF.

This chain joins TRBV4-1 and TRBJ2-7, with D possibly called TRBD1 or TRBD2 (5 bases each). The CDR3 totals 14 residues. Germline loops: CDR1 MGHRA, CDR2 YSYEKL. Trimming cost V 2 bases and J 3 bases, with 11 bases left between them. In nucleotides, the CDR3 is TGCGCCAGCAGCCAAATTGGGGGTATCTACGAGCAGTACTTC. As protein: CASSQIGGIYEQYF.

Remarks on this clonotype: A much larger clone sits a single nucleotide away, making a read error possible. This rearrangement joins TRBV5-1 to TRBJ2-7, with D perhaps TRBD1 (6 bases). The length of the CDR3 is 18 residues. CDR1 and CDR2 (germline): SGHRS, YFSETQ. CDR3: CASSSSGQKNMLAYERYF. In nucleotides, the CDR3 is TGCGCCAGCAGCTCCTCTGGACAGAAAAATATGTTAGCCTACGAGCGGTACTTC.